Listed here is a single TCR beta chain. This specimen comes from a study of cytotoxic CD8 clonotypes in ibrutinib-treated CLL. Repertoires were generated with immunoSEQ multiplex PCR, while TCRdb's copy carries only in-frame clones and drops some. The table lists about 270,000 clones, more than 70% of them singletons. Germline loops: CDR1 LGHNA, CDR2 YSLEER. The CDR3 loop spans 17 amino acids. Between the trimmed V and J ends, which lost 3 bases and 0 bases, there was a span of 12 bases. The material was PBMCs, obtained at disease progression, from a patient treated with ibrutinib. The chain employs TRBV4-3 and TRBJ2-6; D perhaps matches TRBD2 (6 bases). This sequence was found in a human donor with chronic lymphocytic leukemia. The CDR3 nucleotides read TGCGCCAGCAGCCAGAGGAGGGACTTCTCTGGGGCCAACGTCCTGACTTTC. Amino acid sequence: CASSQRRDFSGANVLTF.